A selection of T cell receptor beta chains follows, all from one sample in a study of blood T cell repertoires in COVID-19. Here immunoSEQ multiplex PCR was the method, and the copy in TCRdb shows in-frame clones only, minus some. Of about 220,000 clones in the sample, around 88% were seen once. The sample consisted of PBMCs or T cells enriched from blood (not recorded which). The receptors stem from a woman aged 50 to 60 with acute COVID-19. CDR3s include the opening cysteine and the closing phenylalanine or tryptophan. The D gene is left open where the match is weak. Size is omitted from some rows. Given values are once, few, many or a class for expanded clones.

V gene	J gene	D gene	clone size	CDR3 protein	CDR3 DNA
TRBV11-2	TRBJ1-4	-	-	CASSSTGTTNEKLFF	TGTGCCAGCAGCTCCACAGGGACAACTAATGAAAAACTGTTTTTT
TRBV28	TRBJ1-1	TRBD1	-	CASTPRGVYTEAFF	TGTGCCAGCACGCCCAGGGGGGTATACACTGAAGCTTTCTTT
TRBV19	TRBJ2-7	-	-	CASQSHGEWSSYEQYF	TGTGCCAGTCAATCCCATGGGGAGTGGAGCTCCTACGAGCAGTACTTC
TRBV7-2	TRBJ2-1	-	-	CASSLGGIGEQFF	TGTGCCAGCAGCTTAGGCGGGATCGGTGAGCAGTTCTTC
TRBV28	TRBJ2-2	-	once	CASSLRGTGELFF	TGTGCCAGCAGTTTAAGGGGCACCGGGGAGCTGTTTTTT
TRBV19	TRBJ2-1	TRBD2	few	CASNPLAGKSYNEQFF	TGTGCCAGTAACCCTCTAGCGGGCAAGTCCTACAATGAGCAGTTCTTC
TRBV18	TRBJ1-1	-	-	CASSPAGQNTEAFF	TGTGCCAGCTCACCAGCCGGACAGAACACTGAAGCTTTCTTT
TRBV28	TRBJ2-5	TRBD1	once	CASTVTDRGRETQYF	TGTGCCAGCACCGTTACTGACAGGGGGCGAGAGACCCAGTACTTC
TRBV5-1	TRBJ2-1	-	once	CASRAVRGNEQFF	TGCGCCAGCCGGGCCGTCCGGGGAAATGAGCAGTTCTTC
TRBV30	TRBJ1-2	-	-	CAWNLALYGYTF	TGTGCCTGGAATCTAGCCCTCTATGGCTACACCTTC
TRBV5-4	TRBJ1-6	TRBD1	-	CASSLDRGPLHF	TGTGCCAGCAGCTTGGACAGGGGGCCCCTCCACTTT
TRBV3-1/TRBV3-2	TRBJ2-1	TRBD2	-	CASSRLAGVANEQFF	TGTGCCAGCAGCCGTTTGGCGGGAGTTGCTAATGAGCAGTTCTTC
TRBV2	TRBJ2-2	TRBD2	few	CASSDGLAGGTGELFF	TGTGCCAGCAGTGACGGGCTAGCGGGAGGCACCGGGGAGCTGTTTTTT
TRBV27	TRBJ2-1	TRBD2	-	CASSPGQLRTSGRGEQFF	TGTGCCAGCAGCCCAGGACAGCTACGGACTAGCGGGAGGGGTGAGCAGTTCTTC
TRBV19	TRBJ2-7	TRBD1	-	CASSIGPAGGYEQYF	TGTGCCAGTAGTATAGGTCCGGCAGGGGGTTACGAGCAGTACTTC
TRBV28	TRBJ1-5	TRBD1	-	CASSLQGGYQPQHF	TGTGCCAGCAGCTTACAGGGGGGCTATCAGCCCCAGCATTTT
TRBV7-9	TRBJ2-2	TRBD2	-	CASSTRGGVTGELFF	TGTGCCAGCAGTACCCGGGGAGGGGTCACCGGGGAGCTGTTTTTT